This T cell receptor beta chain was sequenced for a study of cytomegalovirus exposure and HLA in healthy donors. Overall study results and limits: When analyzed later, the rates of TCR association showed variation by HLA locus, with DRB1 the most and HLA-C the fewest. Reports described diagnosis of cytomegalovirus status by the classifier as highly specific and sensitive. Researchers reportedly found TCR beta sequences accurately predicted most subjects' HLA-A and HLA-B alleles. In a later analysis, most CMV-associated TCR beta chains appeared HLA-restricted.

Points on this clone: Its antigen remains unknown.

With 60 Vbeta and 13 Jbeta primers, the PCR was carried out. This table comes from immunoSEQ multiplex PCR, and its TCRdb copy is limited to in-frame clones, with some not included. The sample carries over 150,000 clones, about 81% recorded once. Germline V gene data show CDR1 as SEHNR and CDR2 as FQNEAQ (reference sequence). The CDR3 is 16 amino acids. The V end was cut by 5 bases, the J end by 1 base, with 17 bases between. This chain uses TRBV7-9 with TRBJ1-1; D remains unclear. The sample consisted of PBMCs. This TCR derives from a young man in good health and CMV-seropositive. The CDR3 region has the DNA TGTGCCAGCAGCCCCCGGACCCGGCGGGGGAACACTGAAGCTTTCTTT. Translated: CASSPRTRRGNTEAFF.